This T cell receptor beta chain was sequenced for a study of blood T cells in healthy people across ages. Study conclusions and caveats: Unsorted PBMC material precluded a definitive naive versus antigen-experienced comparison.

Comments on this clonotype: Its specificity is not known.

Using a J-beta primer mix together with a sample-barcoded 5' primer, a second PCR was run for about 6 to 12 cycles. Each sample yielded at least 2.5 million CDR3-containing paired-end reads. Each CDR3 protein gets one entry after TCRdb re-called the 5' RACE reads with MiXCR. This sample has about 780,000 distinct CDR3 sequences, with 60% to 80% found just once. The CDR3 length is 13 residues. The germline V and J ends were trimmed by 1 base and 5 bases, with 9 bases remaining between them. Germline V CDR1 and CDR2: SGDLS, YYNGEE. Russia was home to the donors, healthy Caucasian individuals aged roughly 6 to 95.

The sequence was collected from a man in his thirties or forties in good health. The sample consisted of blood. The chain carries TRBV9 and TRBJ2-5; D might be TRBD1 or TRBD2, each matching 6 bases. DNA of the CDR3: TGTGCCAGCAGCGTATCGGGGGCGGAGACCCAGTACTTC. As protein: CASSVSGAETQYF. The full variable domain, with the rest looked up from reference TRBV9 and TRBJ2-5, is DSGVTQTPKHLITATGQRVTLRCSPRSGDLSVYWYQQSLDQGLQFLIQYYNGEERAKGNILERFSAQQFPDLHSELNLSSLELGDSALYFCASSVSGAETQYFGPGTRLLVL.